This TCR beta chain was observed in a study of cytomegalovirus exposure and HLA in healthy donors. In the study overall: According to later analysis, the same platform produced the 120 or so validation and several hundred first-cohort repertoires.

The study drew the donors from its approximately 110-subject validation cohort, separate from the approximately 690-subject first cohort. This CDR3 has 16 amino acids. The V and J ends lost 5 bases and 1 base, in that order; junction bases with no gene match: 3. Germline V gene data show CDR1 as LNHNV and CDR2 as YYDKDF (reference sequence). In regard to this clone: Its antigen is currently unknown.

Profiling relied on immunoSEQ multiplex PCR, and the TCRdb table lists in-frame clones only, not all of them. The sample has a few hundred thousand clones; around 87% are singletons. Study outcomes and limitations: Under in vitro conditions, a few CMV-associated chains were confirmed as specific for CMV antigens.

This TCR was recovered from a woman aged 18-35 years in good health and CMV-seronegative. The chain recombines TRBV15 with TRBJ2-1; 12 bases are a match to TRBD2. Sequencing used PBMCs. The CDR3 is CATSPLAGGSYNEQFF. The CDR3 DNA follows: TGTGCCACCAGCCCCCTAGCGGGAGGGTCCTACAATGAGCAGTTCTTC.